Below, one T cell receptor (beta chain) is given with its context. This entry is derived from a study of T-cell memory formation after mild COVID-19. The length of the CDR3 is 11 residues. The V gene's germline CDR1 is SGHTA and CDR2 FQGNSA. V was shortened by 4 bases and J by 11 bases, with 10 bases between the two germline ends. TCRdb ran MiXCR on the 5' RACE reads and lists one entry per CDR3 protein. The sample contains roughly 260,000 distinct CDR3 sequences, around 17% of which appear only once. The receptor was derived from a man between 18 and 29 years old who had mild COVID-19 (a few samples of this study predate the infection). Cell type and time point are not known. The chain combines TRBV7-2 with TRBJ2-3; the D gene is possibly TRBD2 (6 bases). Sequencing was carried out using PBMCs or a T cell subset sorted from them (not recorded which). CDR3 loop: CASSSGLRQYF. In DNA form, the CDR3 reads TGTGCCAGCAGCTCGGGACTGAGGCAGTATTTT.